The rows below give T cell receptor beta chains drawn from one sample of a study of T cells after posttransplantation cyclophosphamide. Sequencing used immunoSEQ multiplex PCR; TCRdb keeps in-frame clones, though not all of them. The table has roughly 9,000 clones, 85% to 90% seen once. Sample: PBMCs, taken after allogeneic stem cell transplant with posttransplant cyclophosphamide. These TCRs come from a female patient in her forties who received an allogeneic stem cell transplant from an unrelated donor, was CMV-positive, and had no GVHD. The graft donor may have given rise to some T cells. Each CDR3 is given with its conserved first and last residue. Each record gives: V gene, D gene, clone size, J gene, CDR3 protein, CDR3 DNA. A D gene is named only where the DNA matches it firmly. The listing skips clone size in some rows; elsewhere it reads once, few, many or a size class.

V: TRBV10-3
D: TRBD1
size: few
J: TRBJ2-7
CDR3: CATSLRDSSYEQYF
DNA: TGTGCCACCTCGCTCCGGGACAGCTCCTACGAGCAGTACTTC

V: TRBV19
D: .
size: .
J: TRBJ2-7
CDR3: CASSIPGGNGYEQYF
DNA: TGTGCCAGTAGTATTCCCGGGGGAAATGGCTACGAGCAGTACTTC

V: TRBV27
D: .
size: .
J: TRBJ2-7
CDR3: CASSFSRQALYEQYF
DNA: TGTGCCAGCAGTTTTTCAAGGCAGGCCCTCTACGAGCAGTACTTC

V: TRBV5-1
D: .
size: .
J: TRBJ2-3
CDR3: CASSLGVDTQYF
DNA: TGCGCCAGCAGCTTGGGAGTAGATACGCAGTATTTT

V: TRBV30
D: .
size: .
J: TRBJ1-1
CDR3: CAWSPPWGLNTEAFF
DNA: TGTGCCTGGAGCCCCCCTTGGGGCCTGAACACTGAAGCTTTCTTT

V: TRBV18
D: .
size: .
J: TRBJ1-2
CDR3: CASSQQGNYGYTF
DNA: TGTGCCAGCTCGCAACAGGGCAACTATGGCTACACCTTC

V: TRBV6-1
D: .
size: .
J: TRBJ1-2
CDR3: CASSGPTRRDYGYTF
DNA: TGTGCCAGCAGTGGACCGACACGCAGGGACTATGGCTACACCTTC

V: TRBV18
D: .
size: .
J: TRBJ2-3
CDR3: CASSPHSDTQYF
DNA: TGTGCCAGCTCACCGCACTCAGATACGCAGTATTTT

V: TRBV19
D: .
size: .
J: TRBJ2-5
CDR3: CASSIGGNRETQYF
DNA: TGTGCCAGTAGTATTGGGGGGAATCGGGAGACCCAGTACTTC

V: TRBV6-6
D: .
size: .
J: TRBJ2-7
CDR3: CASASWGDSYEQYF
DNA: TGTGCCAGCGCATCTTGGGGGGATTCCTACGAGCAGTACTTC

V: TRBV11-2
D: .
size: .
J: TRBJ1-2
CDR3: CASSQATDYGYTF
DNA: TGTGCCAGCAGCCAGGCCACGGACTATGGCTACACCTTC

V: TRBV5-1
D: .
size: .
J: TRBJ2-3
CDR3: CASSPEGGTTQYF
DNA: TGCGCCAGCAGCCCCGAGGGGGGGACCACGCAGTATTTT

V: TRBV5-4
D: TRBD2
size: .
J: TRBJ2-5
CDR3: CASSIEASGSQETQYF
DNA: TGTGCCAGCAGCATTGAGGCTAGCGGGAGCCAAGAGACCCAGTACTTC

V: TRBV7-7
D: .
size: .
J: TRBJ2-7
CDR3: CASSLEVGRSYEQYF
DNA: TGTGCTAGCAGCTTAGAGGTAGGGAGGTCCTACGAGCAGTACTTC

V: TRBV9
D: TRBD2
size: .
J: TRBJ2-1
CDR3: CASTFHVGLAGDNSYNEQFF
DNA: TGTGCCAGCACCTTTCATGTGGGACTAGCGGGGGACAACTCCTACAATGAGCAGTTCTTC

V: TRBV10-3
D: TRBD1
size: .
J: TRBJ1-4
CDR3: CAISESGQGNEKLFF
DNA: TGTGCCATCAGTGAGTCGGGACAGGGAAATGAAAAACTGTTTTTT

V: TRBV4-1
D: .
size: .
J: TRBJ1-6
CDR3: CASSQVGRGLNSPLHF
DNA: TGCGCCAGCAGCCAAGTTGGCAGGGGATTGAATTCACCCCTCCACTTT

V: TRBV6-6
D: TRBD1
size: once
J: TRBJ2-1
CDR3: CASSRTGGGEQFF
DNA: TGTGCCAGCAGTCGGACAGGGGGCGGTGAGCAGTTCTTC

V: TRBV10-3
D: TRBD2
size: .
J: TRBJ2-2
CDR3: CAIRAGYTGELFF
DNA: TGTGCCATCAGAGCGGGGTACACCGGGGAGCTGTTTTTT

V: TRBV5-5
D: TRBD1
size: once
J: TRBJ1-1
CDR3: CASSLGRDRGTEAFF
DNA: TGTGCCAGCAGCTTGGGGAGGGACAGGGGTACTGAAGCTTTCTTT

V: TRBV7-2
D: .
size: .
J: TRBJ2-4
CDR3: CASSRGQSLAKNIQYF
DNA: TGTGCCAGCAGCCGTGGACAGAGTCTAGCCAAAAACATTCAGTACTTC